This TCR beta chain is drawn from a study of blood T cell repertoires in COVID-19. About the study: COVID-19 samples, acute and convalescent, were from the United States, Italy and Spain. From T cells, B-cell-depleted T cells, or PBMCs came the material, which was cDNA or gDNA.

Categorization into cohorts depended on clinical history that participants reported. In the original analysis: Counts of nucleated cells, estimated from reference gene primer amplification, were obtained. Assay: immunoSEQ multiplex PCR; the TCRdb copy retains only in-frame clones and omits some. The V and J calls and clone size are taken from that table; D and trimming were inferred from the DNA. In the table there are about 230,000 clones, nearly 90% of which are singletons. Germline V gene data show CDR1 as SQVTM and CDR2 as ANQGSEA. The CDR3 contains 12 residues. V was pared by 5 bases and J by 2 bases, with 10 bases between.

This clonotype was obtained from a man aged 30-40 years who had recovered from COVID-19. Sequencing was carried out using PBMCs or T cells enriched from blood (not recorded which). V usage is TRBV29-1 and J usage is TRBJ2-7; a weak D match, TRBD2 (6 bases). CDR3 loop: CSVPGAAYEQYF. The CDR3 DNA reads as TGCAGCGTTCCGGGAGCCGCCTACGAGCAGTACTTC.